This T cell receptor (beta chain) was documented in a study of blood T cells in healthy people across ages. Study findings and constraints: Estimated diversity across one million T cells was deemed an underestimate. Relative to aged donors, long-lived donors carried more naive CD4+ cells and displayed higher diversity.

This CDR3 spans 15 amino acids. V shed 4 bases, J shed 3 bases, and the junction held 6 bases outside the gene matches. Germline CDR1 is SGHTA and CDR2 is FQGNSA. About this clonotype: Its antigen is unidentified.

Sample-barcoded 5' priming and a J-beta primer mix drove a second PCR of about 6 to 11 cycles. Each cDNA molecule was tagged by a template-switch adaptor that had 12 random nucleotides. Using its own MiXCR run on the 5' RACE reads, TCRdb lists one record per CDR3 protein. Of hundreds of thousands of distinct CDR3 sequences listed, around 34% are singletons. The chain has TRBV7-2 and TRBJ2-3; 8 bases fit TRBD2. The receptor was derived from a man between 18 and 35 years old in good health. What was sequenced was blood. The CDR3 reads CASSSRAGATDTQYF. The CDR3 nucleotides read TGTGCCAGCAGCTCACGAGCGGGGGCGACAGATACGCAGTATTTT. Complete variable domain (other parts from reference TRBV7-2 and TRBJ2-3): GAGVSQSPSNKVTEKGKDVELRCDPISGHTALYWYRQSLGQGLEFLIYFQGNSAPDKSGLPSDRFSAERTGGSVSTLTIQRTQQEDSAVYLCASSSRAGATDTQYFGPGTRLTVL.